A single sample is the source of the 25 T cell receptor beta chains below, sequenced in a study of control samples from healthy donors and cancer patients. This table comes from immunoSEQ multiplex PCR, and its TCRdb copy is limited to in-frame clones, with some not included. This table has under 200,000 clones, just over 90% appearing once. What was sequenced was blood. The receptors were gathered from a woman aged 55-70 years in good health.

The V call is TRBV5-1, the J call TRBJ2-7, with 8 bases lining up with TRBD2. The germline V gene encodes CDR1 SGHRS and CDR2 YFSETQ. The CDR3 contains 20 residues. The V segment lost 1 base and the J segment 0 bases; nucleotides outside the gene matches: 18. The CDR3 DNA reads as TGCGCCAGCAGCTTGTTTCCTTTGGGCGGGGGGAAAACGAGCTCCTACGAGCAGTACTTC. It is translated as CASSLFPLGGGKTSSYEQYF.

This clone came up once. This CDR3 is CSASQNQETQYF. DNA for the CDR3: TGCAGTGCTAGTCAAAACCAAGAGACCCAGTACTTC. The chain combines TRBV20-1 with TRBJ2-5; D is unclear. Germline assignment: CDR1 DFQATT and CDR2 SNEGSKA (reference sequence). The CDR3 is 12 residues long. V was cut by 3 bases and J by 0 bases, with 5 bases left in between.

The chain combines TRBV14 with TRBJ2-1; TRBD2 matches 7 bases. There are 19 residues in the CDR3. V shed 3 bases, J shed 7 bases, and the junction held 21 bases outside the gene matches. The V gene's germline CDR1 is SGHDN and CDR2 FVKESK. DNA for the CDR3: TGTGCCAGCAGCCATCATGCCCGGGACTCGAGAACCGGGAGGAATGAGCAGTTCTTC. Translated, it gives CASSHHARDSRTGRNEQFF. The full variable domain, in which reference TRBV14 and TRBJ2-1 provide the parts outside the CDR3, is EAGVTQFPSHSVIEKGQTVTLRCDPISGHDNLYWYRRVMGKEIKFLLHFVKESKQDESGMPNNRFLAERTGGTYSTLKVQPAELEDSGVYFCASSHHARDSRTGRNEQFFGPGTRLTVL.

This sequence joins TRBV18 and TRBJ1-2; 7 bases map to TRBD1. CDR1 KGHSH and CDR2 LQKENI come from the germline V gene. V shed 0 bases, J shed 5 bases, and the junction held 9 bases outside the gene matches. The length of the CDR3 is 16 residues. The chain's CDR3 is CASSPPGAGGLYGYTF. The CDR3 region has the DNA TGTGCCAGCTCACCACCTGGGGCAGGGGGACTTTATGGCTACACCTTC.

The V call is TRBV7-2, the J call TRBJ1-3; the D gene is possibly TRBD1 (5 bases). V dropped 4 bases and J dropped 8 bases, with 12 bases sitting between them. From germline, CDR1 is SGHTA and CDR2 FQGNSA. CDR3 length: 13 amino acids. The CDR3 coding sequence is TGTGCCAGCAGCTCCATCCGGGGGGACACCATATATTTT. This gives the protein CASSSIRGDTIYF.

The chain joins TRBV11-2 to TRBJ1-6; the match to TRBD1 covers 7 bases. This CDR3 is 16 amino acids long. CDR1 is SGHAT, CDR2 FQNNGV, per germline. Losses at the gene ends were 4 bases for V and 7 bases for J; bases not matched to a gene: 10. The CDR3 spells CASSSRIGDRNSPLHF. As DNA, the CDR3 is TGTGCCAGCAGCTCCCGAATCGGGGACAGAAATTCACCCCTCCACTTT. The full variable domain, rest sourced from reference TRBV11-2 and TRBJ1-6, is EAGVAQSPRYKIIEKRQSVAFWCNPISGHATLYWYQQILGQGPKLLIQFQNNGVVDDSQLPKDRFSAERLKGVDSTLKIQPAKLEDSAVYLCASSSRIGDRNSPLHFGNGTRLTVT.

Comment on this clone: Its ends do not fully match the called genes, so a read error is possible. CDR3 sequence: CASSESPGTAETQYF. The DNA of the CDR3 is TGTGCCAGCAGCGAATCGCCGGGGACCGCAGAGACCCAGTACTTC. The chain couples TRBV25-1 to TRBJ2-5; D may correspond to TRBD1 or TRBD2 (5 bases each). The germline CDR1 and CDR2 sequences are MGHDK and SYGVNS. This CDR3 comprises 15 residues. The whole variable domain, filled in from reference TRBV25-1 and TRBJ2-5, reads EADIYQTPRYLVIGTGKKITLECSQTMGHDKMYWYQQDPGMELHLIHYSYGVNSTEKGDLSSESTVSRIRTEHFPLTLESARPSHTSQYLCASSESPGTAETQYFGPGTRLLVL.

Here the CDR3 reads CATPAGPSGNTIYF. CDR3 bases: TGTGCCACGCCAGCCGGGCCCTCTGGAAACACCATATATTTT. The rearrangement joins TRBV7-9 to TRBJ1-3; no clear D. CDR1 and CDR2 (germline): SEHNR, FQNEAQ (reference sequence). The CDR3 sequence is 14 residues long. V was trimmed by 10 bases and J by 0 bases, leaving 13 bases between them.

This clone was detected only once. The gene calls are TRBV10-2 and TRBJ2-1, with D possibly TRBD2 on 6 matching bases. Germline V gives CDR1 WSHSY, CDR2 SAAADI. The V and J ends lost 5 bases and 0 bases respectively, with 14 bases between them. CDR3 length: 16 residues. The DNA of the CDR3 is TGCGCCAGCAGTTCCCAGCGGGCACGCTCCTACAATGAGCAGTTCTTC. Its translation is CASSSQRARSYNEQFF.

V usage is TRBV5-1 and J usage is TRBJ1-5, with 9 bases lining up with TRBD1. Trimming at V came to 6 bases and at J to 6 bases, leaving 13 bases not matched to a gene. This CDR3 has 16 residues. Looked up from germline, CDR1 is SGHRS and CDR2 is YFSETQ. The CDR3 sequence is CASKKTTGGVGQPQHF. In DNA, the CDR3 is TGCGCCAGCAAGAAAACGACAGGGGGTGTGGGTCAGCCCCAGCATTTT.

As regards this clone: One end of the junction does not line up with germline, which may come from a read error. The CDR3 spells CASSIAGADGYGYTF. CDR3 coding DNA: TGTGCCAGCAGCATAGCAGGGGCAGATGGCTATGGCTACACCTTC. The chain couples TRBV7-9 to TRBJ1-2, with D perhaps TRBD1 (6 bases). This CDR3 is built from 15 residues. Germline V gene data show CDR1 as SEHNR and CDR2 as FQNEAQ (reference sequence).

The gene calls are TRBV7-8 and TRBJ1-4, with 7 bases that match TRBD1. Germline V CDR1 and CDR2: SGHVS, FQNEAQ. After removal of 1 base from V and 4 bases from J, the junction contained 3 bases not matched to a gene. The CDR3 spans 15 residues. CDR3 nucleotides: TGTGCCAGCAGCTTAGGGACAGGCCTTAATGAAAAACTGTTTTTT. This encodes CASSLGTGLNEKLFF.

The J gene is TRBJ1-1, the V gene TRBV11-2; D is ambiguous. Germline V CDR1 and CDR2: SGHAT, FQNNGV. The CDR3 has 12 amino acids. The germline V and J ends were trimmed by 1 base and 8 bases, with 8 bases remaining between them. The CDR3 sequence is CASSLAMTEAFF. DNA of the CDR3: TGTGCCAGCAGCTTAGCAATGACAGAAGCTTTCTTT.

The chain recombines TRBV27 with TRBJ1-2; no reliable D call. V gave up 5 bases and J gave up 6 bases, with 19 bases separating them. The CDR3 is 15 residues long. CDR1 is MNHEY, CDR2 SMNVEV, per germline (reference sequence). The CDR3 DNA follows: TGTGCCAGCAGTCCTGGGTCCTGGAGGACGCATGGCTACACCTTC. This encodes CASSPGSWRTHGYTF.

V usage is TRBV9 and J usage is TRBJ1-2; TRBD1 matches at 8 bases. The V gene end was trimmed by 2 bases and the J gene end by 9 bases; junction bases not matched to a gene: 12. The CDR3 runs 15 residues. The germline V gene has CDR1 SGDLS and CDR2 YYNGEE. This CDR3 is CASSVGQAIQLSYTF. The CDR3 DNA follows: TGTGCCAGCAGCGTGGGACAGGCCATCCAGCTTAGCTACACCTTC. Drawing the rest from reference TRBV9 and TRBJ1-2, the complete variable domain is DSGVTQTPKHLITATGQRVTLRCSPRSGDLSVYWYQQSLDQGLQFLIQYYNGEERAKGNILERFSAQQFPDLHSELNLSSLELGDSALYFCASSVGQAIQLSYTFGSGTRLTVV.

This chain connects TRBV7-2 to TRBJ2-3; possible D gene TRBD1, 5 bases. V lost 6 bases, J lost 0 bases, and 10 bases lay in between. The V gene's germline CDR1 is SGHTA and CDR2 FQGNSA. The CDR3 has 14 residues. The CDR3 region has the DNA TGTGCCAGCAGTGGGGCAGGGAGCACAGATACGCAGTATTTT. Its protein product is CASSGAGSTDTQYF.

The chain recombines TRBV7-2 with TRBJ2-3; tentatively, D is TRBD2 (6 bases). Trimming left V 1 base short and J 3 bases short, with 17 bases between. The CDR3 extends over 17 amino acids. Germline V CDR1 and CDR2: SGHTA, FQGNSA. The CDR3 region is CASSLGLRGRRTDTQYF. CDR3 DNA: TGTGCCAGCAGCTTAGGCTTGCGGGGTCGTAGAACAGATACGCAGTATTTT.

The CDR3 here is CASSETGSANTEAFF. Written as DNA, the CDR3 is TGTGCCAGCAGTGAGACAGGTTCGGCGAACACTGAAGCTTTCTTT. The chain links TRBV6-1 to TRBJ1-1, with D possibly being TRBD1 (6 bases). The germline V and J ends were trimmed by 3 bases and 1 base, with 12 bases remaining between them. CDR3 size: 15 residues. In germline, CDR1 is MNHNS, CDR2 SASEGT.

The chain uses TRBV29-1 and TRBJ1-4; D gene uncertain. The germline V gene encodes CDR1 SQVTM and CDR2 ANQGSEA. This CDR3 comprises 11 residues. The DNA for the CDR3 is TGCAACTTGATTGACGGCGGGAAACTGTTTTTT. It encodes CNLIDGGKLFF. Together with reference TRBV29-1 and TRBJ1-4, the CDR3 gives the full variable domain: SAVISQKPSRDICQRGTSLTIQCQVDSQVTMMFWYRQQPGQSLTLIATANQGSEATYESGFVIDKFPISRPNLTFSTLTVSNMSPEDSSIYLCNLIDGGKLFFGSGTQLSVL.

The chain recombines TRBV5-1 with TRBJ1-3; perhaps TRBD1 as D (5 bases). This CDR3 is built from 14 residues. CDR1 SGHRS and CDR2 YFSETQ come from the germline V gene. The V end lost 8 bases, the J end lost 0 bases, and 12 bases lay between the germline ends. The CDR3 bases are TGCGCCAGTACCCCGGGGGGCTCTGGAAACACCATATATTTT. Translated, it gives CASTPGGSGNTIYF.

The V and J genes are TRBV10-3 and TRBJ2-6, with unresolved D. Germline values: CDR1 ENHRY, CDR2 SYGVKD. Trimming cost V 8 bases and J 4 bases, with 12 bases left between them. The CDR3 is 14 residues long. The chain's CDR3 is CAIVPGAGANVLTF. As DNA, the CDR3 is TGTGCCATCGTCCCTGGCGCCGGGGCCAACGTCCTGACTTTC.

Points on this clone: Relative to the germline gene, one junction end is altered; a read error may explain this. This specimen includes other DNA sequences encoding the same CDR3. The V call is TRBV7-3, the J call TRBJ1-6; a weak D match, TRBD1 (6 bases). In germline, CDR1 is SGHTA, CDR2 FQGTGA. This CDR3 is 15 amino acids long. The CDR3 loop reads CASSLMSRGNSPLHF. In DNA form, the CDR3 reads TGTGCCAGCAGCTTAATGAGCAGGGGTAATTCACCTCTCCACTTT.

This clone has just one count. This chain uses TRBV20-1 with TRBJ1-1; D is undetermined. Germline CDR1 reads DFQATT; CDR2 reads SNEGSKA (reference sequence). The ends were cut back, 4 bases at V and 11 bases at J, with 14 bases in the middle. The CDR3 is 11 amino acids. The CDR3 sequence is CSANEGGWAFF. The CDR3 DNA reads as TGCAGTGCTAACGAGGGCGGGTGGGCTTTCTTT.

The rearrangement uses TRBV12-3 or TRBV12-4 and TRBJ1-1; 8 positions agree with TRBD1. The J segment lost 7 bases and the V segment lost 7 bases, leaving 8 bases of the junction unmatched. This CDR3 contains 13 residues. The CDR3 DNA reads TGTGCCAGCACCAGAGACAGGGGCAATGAAGCTTTCTTT. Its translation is CASTRDRGNEAFF.

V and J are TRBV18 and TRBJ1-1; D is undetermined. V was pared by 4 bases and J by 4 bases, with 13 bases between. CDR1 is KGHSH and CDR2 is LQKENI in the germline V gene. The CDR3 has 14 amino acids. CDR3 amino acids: CASSQSTEGTEAFF. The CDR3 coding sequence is TGTGCCAGCTCACAATCAACAGAGGGCACTGAAGCTTTCTTT. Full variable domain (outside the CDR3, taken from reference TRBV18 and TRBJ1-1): NAGVMQNPRHLVRRRGQEARLRCSPMKGHSHVYWYRQLPEEGLKFMVYLQKENIIDESGMPKERFSAEFPKEGPSILRIQQVVRGDSAAYFCASSQSTEGTEAFFGQGTRLTVV.